This TCR beta chain appears in the sequencing data of a study of identical twins. TCRdb independently ran MiXCR on the 5' RACE reads; one entry per CDR3 protein. The sample consists of 600,000 to 800,000 distinct CDR3 sequences, approximately 21% of them appearing once. Germline assignment: CDR1 SEHNR and CDR2 FQNEAQ (reference sequence). V lost 3 bases and J 4 bases, leaving 12 bases between the germline ends. The CDR3 runs 14 residues. These data were likewise used in another study, on T cells expressing NK-cell markers. That report adds: It was sorted CD3+CD56+NKG2C+, CD3+CD56+NKG2C- and CD3+CD56-NKG2C+ T cells that supplied the TCR beta repertoires. Seven of eight sequenced donors tested HCMV-seropositive; one tested seronegative. HCMV specificity of expanded NKG2C+ T cell clones remained unclear.

Sequenced input: PBMCs. This TCR derives from a woman in her late teens or twenties in good health. V usage is TRBV7-9 and J usage is TRBJ1-2; TRBD1 is a possible D gene (5 bases). For the CDR3, the DNA is TGTGCCAGCAGCTTGGGGGAGAGGAGCTATGGCTACACCTTC. It yields the protein CASSLGERSYGYTF.